This TCR beta chain was found in a study of identical twins. Germline CDR1 is MNHEY and CDR2 is SMNVEV (reference sequence). This CDR3 is built from 12 residues. The V segment lost 4 bases and the J segment 11 bases; nucleotides outside the gene matches: 8. This clonotype was seen more than once but under ten times. TCRdb reprocessed the 5' RACE reads via MiXCR and lists one record per CDR3 protein. The data hold about 660,000 distinct CDR3 sequences, with around 8.6% observed a single time. The data were also submitted as part of a second study, on yellow fever vaccine responses in identical twins.

This receptor was taken from a woman between 18 and 29 years old in good health. Sequenced sample: PBMCs. The chain joins TRBV27 to TRBJ2-7, with 7 bases identical to TRBD2. CDR3 nucleotide sequence: TGTGCCAGCAGTTCCGGACTGGCGGGGGAGTACTTC. Translated, it gives CASSSGLAGEYF.